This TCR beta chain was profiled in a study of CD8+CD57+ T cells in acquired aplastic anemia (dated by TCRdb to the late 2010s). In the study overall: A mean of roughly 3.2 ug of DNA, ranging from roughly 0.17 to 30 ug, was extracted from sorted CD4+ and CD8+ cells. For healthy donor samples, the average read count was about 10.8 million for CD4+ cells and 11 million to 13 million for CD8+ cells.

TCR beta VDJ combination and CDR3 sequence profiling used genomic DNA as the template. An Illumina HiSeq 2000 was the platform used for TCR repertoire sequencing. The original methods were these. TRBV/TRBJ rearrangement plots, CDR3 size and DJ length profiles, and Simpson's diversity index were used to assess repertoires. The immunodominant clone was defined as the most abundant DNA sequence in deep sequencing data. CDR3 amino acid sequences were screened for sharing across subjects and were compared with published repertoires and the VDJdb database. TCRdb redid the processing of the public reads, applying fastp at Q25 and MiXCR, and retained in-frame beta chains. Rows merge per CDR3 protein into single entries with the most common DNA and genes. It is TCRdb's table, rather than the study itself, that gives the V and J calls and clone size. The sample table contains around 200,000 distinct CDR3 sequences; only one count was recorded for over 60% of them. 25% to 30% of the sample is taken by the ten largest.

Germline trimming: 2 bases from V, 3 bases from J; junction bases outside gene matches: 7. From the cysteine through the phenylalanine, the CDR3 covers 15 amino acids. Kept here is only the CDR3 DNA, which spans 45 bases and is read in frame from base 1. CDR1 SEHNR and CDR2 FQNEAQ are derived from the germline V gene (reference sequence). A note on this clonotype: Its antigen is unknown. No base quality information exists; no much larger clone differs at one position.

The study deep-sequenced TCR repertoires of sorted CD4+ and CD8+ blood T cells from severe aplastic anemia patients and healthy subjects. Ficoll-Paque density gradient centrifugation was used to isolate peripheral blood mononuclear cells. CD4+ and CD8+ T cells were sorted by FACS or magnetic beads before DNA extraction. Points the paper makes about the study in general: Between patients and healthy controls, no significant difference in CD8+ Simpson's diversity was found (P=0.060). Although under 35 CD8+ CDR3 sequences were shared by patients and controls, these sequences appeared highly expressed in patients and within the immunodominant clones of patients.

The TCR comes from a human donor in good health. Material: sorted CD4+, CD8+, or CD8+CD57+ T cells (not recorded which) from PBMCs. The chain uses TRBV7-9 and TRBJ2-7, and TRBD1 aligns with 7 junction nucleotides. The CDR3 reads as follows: CASSLPLTGFYEQYF. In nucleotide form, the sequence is TGTGCCAGCAGCTTACCGTTGACAGGGTTCTACGAGCAGTACTTC.